One sample yielded the 32 T cell receptor beta chains listed below, sequenced in a study of immune evolution from preneoplasia to lung adenocarcinoma. Only in-frame clones appear in the TCRdb table, and some are missing; sequencing was by immunoSEQ multiplex PCR. The sample includes 3,000 to 4,000 clones, roughly 73% seen only once; the top ten take 9.5% to 13%. The material sequenced was FFPE minimally invasive lung adenocarcinoma tissue. The source is a person in their sixties or seventies with lung adenocarcinoma.

This clone was found once. The V call is TRBV6-5, the J call TRBJ1-1, with D unresolved. The CDR3 contains 15 residues. The germline V and J ends were trimmed by 2 bases and 0 bases, with 10 bases remaining between them. Per the germline V gene, CDR1 is MNHEY and CDR2 is SVGAGI. CDR3 loop: CASSYGVELNTEAFF. As DNA, the CDR3 is TGTGCCAGCAGTTACGGGGTAGAGCTGAACACTGAAGCTTTCTTT.

The chain uses TRBV9 and TRBJ2-7; 7 bases are shared with TRBD2. V gave up 0 bases and J gave up 8 bases; unmatched junction bases: 5. The CDR3 runs 13 residues. CDR1 and CDR2 (germline): SGDLS, YYNGEE. CDR3 sequence: CASSVGLADQQYF. The CDR3 coding sequence is TGTGCCAGCAGCGTAGGTCTAGCGGATCAGCAGTACTTC.

The rearrangement uses TRBV6-5 and TRBJ2-3; D remains ambiguous. The germline V and J ends were trimmed by 2 bases and 4 bases, with 10 bases remaining between them. Germline V gene data show CDR1 as MNHEY and CDR2 as SVGAGI. CDR3 length: 14 residues. The CDR3 spells CASSYRWAPDTQYF. DNA of the CDR3: TGTGCCAGCAGTTACCGGTGGGCCCCAGATACGCAGTATTTT.

This clone appeared once. The same CDR3 can be traced to other DNA sequences in this sample. This rearrangement joins TRBV10-1 to TRBJ2-3; 7 nucleotides match TRBD2. The CDR3 is 13 amino acids. CDR1 WNHNN and CDR2 SYGVQD come from the germline V gene (reference sequence). This chain's CDR3 is CATAYREEDTQYF. In nucleotides, the CDR3 is TGCGCTACCGCCTACCGGGAGGAAGATACGCAGTATTTT.

This rearrangement joins TRBV7-9 to TRBJ2-7, with 8 bases that match TRBD1. V lost 5 bases to trimming and J lost 0 bases; unmatched junction nucleotides: 3. CDR1 is SEHNR, CDR2 FQNEAQ, per germline (reference sequence). The CDR3 sequence is 14 residues long. CDR3 loop: CASSGTGSSYEQYF. The CDR3 coding sequence is TGTGCCAGCAGCGGGACAGGCTCCTCCTACGAGCAGTACTTC.

The rearrangement joins TRBV30 to TRBJ2-7; D call uncertain. Germline V CDR1 and CDR2: GTSNPN, SVGIG (reference sequence). With 4 bases removed from V and 5 bases from J, the gap between germline ends came to 21 bases. The CDR3 is 15 amino acids. CDR3 bases: TGTGCCTGGACAAAGGGTAGGGTAACCTTCGACGAGCAGTACTTC. Translation: CAWTKGRVTFDEQYF.

V and J are TRBV5-1 and TRBJ2-7; 10 bases map to TRBD1. Germline lookup yields CDR1 SGHRS and CDR2 YFSETQ. CDR3 size: 14 residues. The J segment lost 5 bases and the V segment lost 5 bases, leaving 7 bases of the junction unmatched. CDR3 sequence: CASSSGTGANEQYF. Here the CDR3 DNA reads TGCGCCAGCAGTTCCGGGACAGGGGCGAACGAGCAGTACTTC.

The rearrangement links TRBV27 to TRBJ1-1, with D uncertain. The germline CDR1 and CDR2 sequences are MNHEY and SMNVEV (reference sequence). With 2 bases removed from V and 0 bases from J, the gap between germline ends came to 10 bases. CDR3 size: 15 residues. The DNA for the CDR3 is TGTGCCAGCAGTTTAAAACGGGGAATGAACACTGAAGCTTTCTTT. It translates to CASSLKRGMNTEAFF.

The J gene is TRBJ2-3, the V gene TRBV7-3; TRBD2 agrees at 7 bases. The V and J ends lost 6 bases and 3 bases, in that order; junction bases with no gene match: 9. This CDR3 region has 15 residues. Germline assignment: CDR1 SGHTA and CDR2 FQGTGA. CDR3 nucleotides: TGTGCCAGCAGGATCGGCGCGGGGGAAACAGATACGCAGTATTTT. Translating it yields CASRIGAGETDTQYF.

Of note for this clone: Mismatch with germline at one junction end may stem from a read error. V usage is TRBV5-1 and J usage is TRBJ1-1, with a weak D call TRBD1 (6 bases). The CDR3 has 14 residues. Per the germline V gene, CDR1 is SGHRS and CDR2 is YFSETQ. The CDR3 region is CASCLRDTNIEAFF. In nucleotides, the CDR3 is TGCGCCAGCTGCCTCAGGGACACGAACATTGAAGCTTTCTTT.

V usage is TRBV5-6 and J usage is TRBJ1-1, with D perhaps TRBD1 (5 bases). V was shortened by 3 bases and J by 6 bases, with 9 bases between the two germline ends. Per the germline V gene, CDR1 is SGHDT and CDR2 is YYEEEE. The CDR3 extends over 12 amino acids. The CDR3 DNA follows: TGTGCCAGCAGCTGGGGGGGATCTGAAGCTTTCTTT. It is translated as CASSWGGSEAFF. The complete variable domain, with remaining parts taken from reference TRBV5-6 and TRBJ1-1, reads DAGVTQSPTHLIKTRGQQVTLRCSPKSGHDTVSWYQQALGQGPQFIFQYYEEEERQRGNFPDRFSGHQFPNYSSELNVNALLLGDSALYLCASSWGGSEAFFGQGTRLTVV.

This clone rates as medium-sized (0.01 to 0.1%). This chain connects TRBV10-1 to TRBJ2-7; TRBD2 matches 12 bases. V shed 6 bases, J shed 7 bases, and the junction held 10 bases outside the gene matches. Germline V gene sequence: CDR1 WNHNN, CDR2 SYGVQD (reference sequence). CDR3 length: 15 amino acids. The CDR3 region is CASRFPASGRGEQYF. The CDR3 DNA reads TGCGCCAGCAGGTTTCCGGCTAGCGGGAGGGGTGAGCAGTACTTC.

This clone has a single count. The gene calls are TRBV5-6 and TRBJ2-1; possible D gene TRBD2, 6 bases. The V gene lost 4 bases and the J gene lost 10 bases, with 30 bases spanning the gap. From germline, CDR1 is SGHDT and CDR2 YYEEEE. This CDR3 is built from 18 residues. This CDR3 reads CASSDLNTGTQTDREQFF. CDR3 in DNA: TGTGCCAGCAGCGATCTAAACACCGGGACTCAGACGGATAGGGAGCAGTTCTTC.

This chain's CDR3 is CASSRSGTLVETQYF. The CDR3 DNA follows: TGTGCCAGCAGCCGATCCGGGACCTTGGTGGAGACCCAGTACTTC. The chain combines TRBV7-3 with TRBJ2-5; D is perhaps TRBD1 or TRBD2 (5 bases each). The ends were cut back, 5 bases at V and 5 bases at J, with 18 bases in the middle. This CDR3 is built from 15 residues. The germline V gene has CDR1 SGHTA and CDR2 FQGTGA.

This clone was observed a single time. The J gene is TRBJ2-1, the V gene TRBV9; 9 bases are shared with TRBD1. The CDR3 is 14 amino acids. Per germline, CDR1 SGDLS and CDR2 YYNGEE. The trim removed 3 bases at V and 12 bases at J, leaving 10 bases unmatched. The CDR3 is CASSARDRESSQFF. CDR3 coding DNA: TGTGCCAGCAGCGCCCGGGACAGGGAAAGTTCGCAGTTCTTC.

The J gene is TRBJ2-5, the V gene TRBV20-1, with D unclear. This CDR3 region has 11 residues. Germline lookup yields CDR1 DFQATT and CDR2 SNEGSKA (reference sequence). V gave up 4 bases and J gave up 11 bases, with 14 bases separating them. The chain's CDR3 is CSAKGSYAQYF. In nucleotides, the CDR3 is TGCAGTGCTAAGGGTAGCTACGCTCAGTACTTC.

This clone is termed large. This chain links TRBV13 with TRBJ2-7, with a tentative D call TRBD2 (5 bases). Germline V gene data show CDR1 as PRHDT and CDR2 as FYEKMQ (reference sequence). This CDR3 has 11 residues. V lost 5 bases to trimming and J lost 7 bases, with 9 bases between them. CDR3 sequence reads: CASSGGREQYF. DNA of the CDR3: TGTGCCAGCAGCGGCGGGCGGGAGCAGTACTTC.

This clone was detected a few times. The chain recombines TRBV29-1 with TRBJ1-1; no definite D call. This CDR3 comprises 12 residues. V was cut by 4 bases and J by 2 bases, with 8 bases left in between. Germline values: CDR1 SQVTM, CDR2 ANQGSEA. CDR3 amino acids: CSVVTVNTEAFF. CDR3 coding DNA: TGCAGCGTTGTCACCGTTAACACTGAAGCTTTCTTT.

The chain employs TRBV5-6 and TRBJ2-1; no reliable D call. V lost 0 bases, J lost 0 bases, and 13 bases lay in between. Per the germline V gene, CDR1 is SGHDT and CDR2 is YYEEEE. This CDR3 contains 17 residues. The chain's CDR3 is CASSLGLQALSYNEQFF. The CDR3 DNA reads TGTGCCAGCAGCTTGGGCTTGCAGGCCCTCTCCTACAATGAGCAGTTCTTC.

The V call is TRBV6-1, the J call TRBJ2-7; D is possibly TRBD1 (6 bases). This CDR3 comprises 14 residues. Trimming took off 5 bases at V and 3 bases at J, with 14 bases between the two ends. Per germline, CDR1 MNHNS and CDR2 SASEGT. The CDR3 DNA is TGTGCCAGCAGTCTCCCCGTGACAGGCTACGAGCAGTACTTC. Protein sequence: CASSLPVTGYEQYF.

The chain links TRBV7-8 to TRBJ2-5, with 8 bases that match TRBD1. Trimming took 5 bases from V and 2 from J; bases not matched to a gene: 10. The CDR3 covers 16 residues. Germline loops: CDR1 SGHVS, CDR2 FQNEAQ. The CDR3 loop reads CASSPYLGQGQETQYF. CDR3 nucleotide sequence: TGTGCCAGCAGCCCGTACCTAGGACAGGGACAAGAGACCCAGTACTTC.

This chain connects TRBV7-2 to TRBJ1-4; D remains ambiguous. This CDR3 region has 11 residues. The ends were cut back, 7 bases at V and 4 bases at J, with 4 bases in the middle. Germline values: CDR1 SGHTA, CDR2 FQGNSA. The CDR3 here is CASMINEKLFF. DNA for the CDR3: TGTGCCAGCATGATTAATGAAAAACTGTTTTTT.

CDR3 in DNA: TGTGCCAGCAGCCAATTCGGCGGGGACACTGAAGCTTTCTTT. It yields the protein CASSQFGGDTEAFF. This chain connects TRBV16 to TRBJ1-1; D is unresolved. The length of the CDR3 is 14 residues. Per germline, CDR1 KGHSY and CDR2 FQNENV. Trimming cost V 1 base and J 3 bases, with 9 bases left between them.

The chain links TRBV28 to TRBJ2-7; TRBD1 aligns across 9 bases. Germline V gene sequence: CDR1 MDHEN, CDR2 SYDVKM. The CDR3 has 13 amino acids. Germline trimming cut 6 bases from V and 4 bases from J; bases unmatched to any gene: 4. For the CDR3, the DNA is TGTGCCAGCAGGACAGGGGGACGGTACGAGCAGTACTTC. Protein: CASRTGGRYEQYF.

This clone has only a few counts. This rearrangement joins TRBV25-1 to TRBJ2-1, with D tentatively TRBD1 or TRBD2 (6 bases each). There are 12 residues in the CDR3. Germline CDR1 and CDR2: MGHDK and SYGVNS. V was pared by 4 bases and J by 12 bases, with 13 bases between. In nucleotides, the CDR3 is TGTGCCAGCAGTGGGGACTGGGGGGCGCAGTTCTTC. This gives the protein CASSGDWGAQFF.

In regard to this clone: This CDR3 is also generated by other DNA sequences in the sample. This chain uses TRBV4-1 with TRBJ2-1; D is uncertain. There are 14 residues in the CDR3. With 2 bases removed from V and 7 bases from J, the gap between germline ends came to 12 bases. Germline loops: CDR1 MGHRA, CDR2 YSYEKL. The CDR3 reads CASSQPGPWNEQFF. The CDR3 region has the DNA TGCGCCAGCAGCCAACCCGGGCCTTGGAATGAGCAGTTCTTC.

In this sample, this clone is large (0.1 to 1%). This sequence joins TRBV14 and TRBJ2-5; D call uncertain. There are 12 residues in the CDR3. Germline CDR1 SGHDN, CDR2 FVKESK. V lost 0 bases to trimming and J lost 6 bases, with 5 bases between them. The CDR3 loop reads CASSQDRKTQYF. The CDR3 coding sequence is TGTGCCAGCAGCCAAGATAGGAAGACCCAGTACTTC.

This clone was observed once. A much bigger clone sits one base away, suggesting this may be a read error. This chain links TRBV30 with TRBJ2-5; D not certain. The DNA end is a closer match to TRBJ2-7, so the J assignment may be wrong. CDR3 size: 12 residues. Germline values: CDR1 GTSNPN, CDR2 SVGIG (reference sequence). The CDR3 reads CAWGLADYEQYF. The CDR3, as DNA: TGTGCCTGGGGATTAGCTGACTACGAGCAGTACTTC.

This clone has just a few counts. This rearrangement joins TRBV5-6 to TRBJ2-6; 7 bases map to TRBD1. V lost 4 bases to trimming and J lost 10 bases; unmatched junction nucleotides: 2. The CDR3 loop spans 12 amino acids. Germline assignment: CDR1 SGHDT and CDR2 YYEEEE. CDR3 DNA: TGTGCCAGCAGCCCGACAGGGAACGTCCTGACTTTC. Translated: CASSPTGNVLTF.

The chain recombines TRBV7-9 with TRBJ2-3; TRBD2 matches 9 bases. This CDR3 comprises 15 residues. V gave up 5 bases and J gave up 1 base; unmatched junction bases: 4. The germline CDR1 and CDR2 sequences are SEHNR and FQNEAQ (reference sequence). This CDR3 reads CASSPRTSGTDTQYF. The CDR3 region has the DNA TGTGCCAGCAGCCCTCGGACTAGCGGCACAGATACGCAGTATTTT.

V and J are TRBV15 and TRBJ1-6; 9 bases agree with TRBD1. The trim removed 5 bases at V and 10 bases at J, leaving 6 bases unmatched. CDR1 LNHNV and CDR2 YYDKDF come from the germline V gene (reference sequence). The CDR3 consists of 14 residues. In DNA form, the CDR3 reads TGTGCCACCAGCTACGGACAGGGGAAGTCACCCCTCCACTTT. Translating it yields CATSYGQGKSPLHF.

This clone was recorded a few times. CDR3 residues: CASSTRQTTGELFF. CDR3 in DNA: TGCGCCAGCAGCACCCGACAGACCACCGGGGAGCTGTTTTTT. The chain is built from TRBV5-1 and TRBJ2-2, with a tentative D call TRBD1 (5 bases). The germline V and J ends were trimmed by 4 bases and 4 bases, with 11 bases remaining between them. The germline CDR1 and CDR2 sequences are SGHRS and YFSETQ. The CDR3 is 14 amino acids.